This T cell receptor (beta chain) is drawn from a study of cytomegalovirus exposure and HLA in healthy donors. Study-wide findings and caveats: Using the classifier, cytomegalovirus status was reportedly diagnosed with high specificity and sensitivity.

Points on this clone: The antigen is unknown.

Clones were sequenced by immunoSEQ multiplex PCR, and TCRdb holds only the in-frame ones, with some missing. The sample consists of around 160,000 clones, about 85% of them appearing once. V dropped 1 base and J dropped 3; count of bases not matched to a gene: 1. The CDR3 is 15 amino acids. CDR1 SGHRS and CDR2 YFSETQ come from the germline V gene. V gene TRBV5-1 combines with J gene TRBJ2-2; 9 nucleotides line up with TRBD1. The source is a man aged 30 to 45 in good health and CMV-seropositive. The sample taken for sequencing was PBMCs. The CDR3 DNA sequence: TGCGCCAGCAGCTTGAGACAGGGGGACACCGGGGAGCTGTTTTTT. This encodes CASSLRQGDTGELFF.